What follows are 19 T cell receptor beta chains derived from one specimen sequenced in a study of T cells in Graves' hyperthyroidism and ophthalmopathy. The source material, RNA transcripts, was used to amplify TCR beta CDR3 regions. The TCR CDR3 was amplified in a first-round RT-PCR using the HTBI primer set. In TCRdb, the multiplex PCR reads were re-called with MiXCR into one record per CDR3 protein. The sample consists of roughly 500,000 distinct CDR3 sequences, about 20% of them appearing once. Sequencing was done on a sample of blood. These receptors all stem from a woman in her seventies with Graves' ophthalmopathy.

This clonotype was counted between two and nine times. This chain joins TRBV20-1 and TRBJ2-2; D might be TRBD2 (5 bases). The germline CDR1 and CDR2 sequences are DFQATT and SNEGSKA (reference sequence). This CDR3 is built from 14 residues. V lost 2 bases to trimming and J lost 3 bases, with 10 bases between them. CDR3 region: CSARLREYTGELFF. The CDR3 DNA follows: TGCAGTGCTAGACTGAGGGAATACACCGGGGAGCTGTTTTTT.

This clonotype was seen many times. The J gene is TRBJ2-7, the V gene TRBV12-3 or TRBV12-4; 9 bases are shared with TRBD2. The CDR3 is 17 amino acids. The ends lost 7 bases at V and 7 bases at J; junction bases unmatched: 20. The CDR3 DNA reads TGTGCCAGCACCGAAGGGGCTAGCGGGGTTCCCGAGGGGGAGCAGTACTTC. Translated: CASTEGASGVPEGEQYF.

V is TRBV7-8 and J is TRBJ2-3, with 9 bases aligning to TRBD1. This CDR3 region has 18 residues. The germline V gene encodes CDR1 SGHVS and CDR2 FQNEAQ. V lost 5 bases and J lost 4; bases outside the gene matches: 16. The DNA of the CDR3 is TGTGCCAGCAGCCCCAAGAGACACCGGGACAGGGAAGCAGATACGCAGTATTTT. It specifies CASSPKRHRDREADTQYF.

This CDR3 is CASSLRTSANNEQFF. In DNA form, the CDR3 reads TGTGCCAGCAGCTTAAGGACTAGCGCTAACAATGAGCAGTTCTTC. This rearrangement joins TRBV7-2 to TRBJ2-1; 9 nucleotides match TRBD2. CDR3 length equals 15 residues. V lost 2 bases to trimming and J lost 5 bases; unmatched junction nucleotides: 4. The germline V gene has CDR1 SGHTA and CDR2 FQGNSA. Full variable domain (remainder filled in from reference TRBV7-2 and TRBJ2-1): GAGVSQSPSNKVTEKGKDVELRCDPISGHTALYWYRQSLGQGLEFLIYFQGNSAPDKSGLPSDRFSAERTGGSVSTLTIQRTQQEDSAVYLCASSLRTSANNEQFFGPGTRLTVL.

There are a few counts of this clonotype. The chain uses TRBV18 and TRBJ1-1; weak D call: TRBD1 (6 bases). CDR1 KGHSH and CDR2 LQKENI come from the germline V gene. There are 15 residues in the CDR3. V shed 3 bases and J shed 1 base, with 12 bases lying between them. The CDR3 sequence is CASSPIQTGNTEAFF. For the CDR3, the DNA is TGTGCCAGCTCACCCATACAGACAGGGAACACTGAAGCTTTCTTT.

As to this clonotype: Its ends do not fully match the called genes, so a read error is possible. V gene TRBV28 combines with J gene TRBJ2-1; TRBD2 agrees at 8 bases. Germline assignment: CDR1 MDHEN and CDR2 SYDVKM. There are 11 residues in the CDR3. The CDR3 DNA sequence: TGTGCCAGCAGCCGGGGGGGTAATCCCGTCTTC. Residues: CASSRGGNPVF.

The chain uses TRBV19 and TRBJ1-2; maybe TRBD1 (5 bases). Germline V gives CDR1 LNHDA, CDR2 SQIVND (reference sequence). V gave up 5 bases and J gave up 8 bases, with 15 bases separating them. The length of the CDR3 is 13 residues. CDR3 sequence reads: CASSDLSDKGYTF. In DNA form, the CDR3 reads TGTGCCAGTAGTGACCTTTCGGACAAAGGCTACACCTTC.

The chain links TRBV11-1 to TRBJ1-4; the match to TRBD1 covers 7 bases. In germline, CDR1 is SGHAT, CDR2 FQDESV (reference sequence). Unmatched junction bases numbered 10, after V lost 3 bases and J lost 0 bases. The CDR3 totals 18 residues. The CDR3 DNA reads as TGTGCCAGCAGCTTTGGCACAGGGGAACCTGCAACTAATGAAAAACTGTTTTTT. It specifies CASSFGTGEPATNEKLFF.

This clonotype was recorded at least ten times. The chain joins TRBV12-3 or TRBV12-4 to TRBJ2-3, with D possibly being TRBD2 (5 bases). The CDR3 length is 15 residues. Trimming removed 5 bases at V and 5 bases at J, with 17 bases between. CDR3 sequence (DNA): TGTGCCAGCAGTCTACAGACTCGCCGGGGAGATACGCAGTATTTT. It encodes CASSLQTRRGDTQYF.

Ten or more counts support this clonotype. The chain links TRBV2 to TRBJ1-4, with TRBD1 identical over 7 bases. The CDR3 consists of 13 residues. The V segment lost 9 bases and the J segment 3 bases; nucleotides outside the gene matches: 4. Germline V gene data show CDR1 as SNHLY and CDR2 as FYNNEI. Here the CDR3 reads CASGQEANEKLFF. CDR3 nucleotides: TGTGCCAGTGGACAGGAAGCTAATGAAAAACTGTTTTTT.

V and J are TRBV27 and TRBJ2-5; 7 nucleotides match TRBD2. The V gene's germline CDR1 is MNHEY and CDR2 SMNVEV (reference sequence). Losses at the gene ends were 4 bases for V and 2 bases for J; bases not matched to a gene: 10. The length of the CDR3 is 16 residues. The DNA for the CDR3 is TGTGCCAGCAGTTCCAGGGTCACTAGCGATCAAGAGACCCAGTACTTC. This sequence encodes CASSSRVTSDQETQYF.

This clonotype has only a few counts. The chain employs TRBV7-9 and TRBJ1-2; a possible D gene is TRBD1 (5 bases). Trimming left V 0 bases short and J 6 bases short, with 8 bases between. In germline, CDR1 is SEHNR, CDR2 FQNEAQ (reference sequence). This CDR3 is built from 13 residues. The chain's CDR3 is CASSLASGNGYTF. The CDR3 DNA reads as TGTGCCAGCAGCTTAGCGTCAGGGAATGGCTACACCTTC.

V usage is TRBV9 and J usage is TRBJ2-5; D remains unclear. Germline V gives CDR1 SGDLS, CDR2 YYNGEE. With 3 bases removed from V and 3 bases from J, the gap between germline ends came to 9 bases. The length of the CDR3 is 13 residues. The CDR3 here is CASSEGPKETQYF. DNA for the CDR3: TGTGCCAGCAGCGAGGGCCCAAAAGAGACCCAGTACTTC.

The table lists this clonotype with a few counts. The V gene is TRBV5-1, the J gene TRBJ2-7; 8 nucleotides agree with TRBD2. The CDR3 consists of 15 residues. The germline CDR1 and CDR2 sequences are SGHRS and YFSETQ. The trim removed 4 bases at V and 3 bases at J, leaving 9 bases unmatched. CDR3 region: CASSPTSGVIYEQYF. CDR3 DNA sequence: TGCGCCAGCAGCCCCACTAGCGGAGTTATCTACGAGCAGTACTTC.

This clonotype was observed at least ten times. For the CDR3, the DNA is TGCGCCAGCAGCCGGGGCGGGGACGAGCAGTACTTC. This translates into CASSRGGDEQYF. This chain joins TRBV5-1 and TRBJ2-7, with D tentatively TRBD2 (6 bases). The germline V gene has CDR1 SGHRS and CDR2 YFSETQ. Between the trimmed V and J ends, which lost 4 bases and 5 bases, there was a span of 10 bases. This CDR3 comprises 12 residues.

CDR3 in DNA: TGCGCCAGCAGCTTATCGAGGACAGGACCGAACACTGAAGCTTTCTTT. Translating gives CASSLSRTGPNTEAFF. The chain employs TRBV5-1 and TRBJ1-1, with TRBD1 matching 7 bases. This CDR3 has 16 amino acids. CDR1 is SGHRS, CDR2 YFSETQ, per germline. With 2 bases clipped from V and 1 base from J, the junction kept 8 bases outside the gene matches. The full variable domain, completed using reference TRBV5-1 and TRBJ1-1, is KAGVTQTPRYLIKTRGQQVTLSCSPISGHRSVSWYQQTPGQGLQFLFEYFSETQRNKGNFPGRFSGRQFSNSRSEMNVSTLELGDSALYLCASSLSRTGPNTEAFFGQGTRLTVV.

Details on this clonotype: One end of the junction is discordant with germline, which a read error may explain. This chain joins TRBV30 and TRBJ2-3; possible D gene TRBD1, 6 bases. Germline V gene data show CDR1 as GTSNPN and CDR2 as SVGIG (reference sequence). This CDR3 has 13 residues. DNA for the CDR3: TGTGCCTGGAGTACAGGGTCCGTAGATATGCAGTATTTT. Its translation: CAWSTGSVDMQYF.

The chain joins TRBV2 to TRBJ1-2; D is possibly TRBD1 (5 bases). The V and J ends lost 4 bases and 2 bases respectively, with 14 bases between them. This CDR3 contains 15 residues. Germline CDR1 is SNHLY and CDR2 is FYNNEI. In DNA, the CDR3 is TGTGCCAGCAGTGTTCTGACAGTGTTAAACTATGGCTACACCTTC. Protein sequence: CASSVLTVLNYGYTF.

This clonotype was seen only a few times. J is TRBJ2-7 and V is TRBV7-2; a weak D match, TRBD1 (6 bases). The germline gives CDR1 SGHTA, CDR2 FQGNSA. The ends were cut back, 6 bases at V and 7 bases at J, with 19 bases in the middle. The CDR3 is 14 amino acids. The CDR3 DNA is TGTGCCAGCAGGCCCCTCCCGCTAAGGGGGGAGCAGTACTTC. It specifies CASRPLPLRGEQYF.